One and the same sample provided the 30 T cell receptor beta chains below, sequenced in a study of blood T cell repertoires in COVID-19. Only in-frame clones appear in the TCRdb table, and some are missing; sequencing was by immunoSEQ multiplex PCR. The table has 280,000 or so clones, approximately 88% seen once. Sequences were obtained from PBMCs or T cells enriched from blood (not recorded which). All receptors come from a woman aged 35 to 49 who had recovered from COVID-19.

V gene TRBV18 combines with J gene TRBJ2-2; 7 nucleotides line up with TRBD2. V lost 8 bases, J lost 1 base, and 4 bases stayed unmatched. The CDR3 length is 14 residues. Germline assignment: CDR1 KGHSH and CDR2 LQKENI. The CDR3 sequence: CASQQRGNTGELFF. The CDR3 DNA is TGTGCCAGCCAGCAGCGGGGGAACACCGGGGAGCTGTTTTTT.

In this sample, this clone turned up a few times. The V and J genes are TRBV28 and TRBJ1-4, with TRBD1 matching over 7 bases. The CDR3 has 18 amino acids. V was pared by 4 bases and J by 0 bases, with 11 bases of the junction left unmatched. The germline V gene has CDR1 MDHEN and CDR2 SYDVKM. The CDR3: CASSSTVGTVATNEKLFF. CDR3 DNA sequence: TGTGCCAGCAGTTCGACCGTTGGGACAGTTGCAACTAATGAAAAACTGTTTTTT.

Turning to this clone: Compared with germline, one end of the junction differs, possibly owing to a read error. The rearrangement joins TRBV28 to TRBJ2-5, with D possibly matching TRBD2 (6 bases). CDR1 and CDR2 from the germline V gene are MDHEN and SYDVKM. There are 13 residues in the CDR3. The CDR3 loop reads CASSLWSGETQYF. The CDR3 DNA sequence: TGTGCCAGCAGCTTATGGAGCGGGGAGACCCAGTACTTC.

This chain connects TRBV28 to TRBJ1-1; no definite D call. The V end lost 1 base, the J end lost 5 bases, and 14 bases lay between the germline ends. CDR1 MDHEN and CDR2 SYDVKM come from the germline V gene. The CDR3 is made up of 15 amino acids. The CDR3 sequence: CASSLLAGGLTEAFF. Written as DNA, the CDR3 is TGTGCCAGCAGTTTATTGGCAGGAGGATTAACTGAAGCTTTCTTT.

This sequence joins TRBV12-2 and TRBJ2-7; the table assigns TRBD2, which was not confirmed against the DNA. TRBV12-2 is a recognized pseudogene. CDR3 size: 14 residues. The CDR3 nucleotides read TGTGCAAGTCGCTTAGCCGGGAGGGCCAACGAGCAGTACTTC. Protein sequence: CASRLAGRANEQYF.

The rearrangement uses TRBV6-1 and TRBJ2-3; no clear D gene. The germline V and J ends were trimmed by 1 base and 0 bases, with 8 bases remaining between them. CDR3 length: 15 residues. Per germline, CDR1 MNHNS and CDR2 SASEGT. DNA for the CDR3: TGTGCCAGCAGTGAAGTAGGAGCTAGCACAGATACGCAGTATTTT. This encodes CASSEVGASTDTQYF.

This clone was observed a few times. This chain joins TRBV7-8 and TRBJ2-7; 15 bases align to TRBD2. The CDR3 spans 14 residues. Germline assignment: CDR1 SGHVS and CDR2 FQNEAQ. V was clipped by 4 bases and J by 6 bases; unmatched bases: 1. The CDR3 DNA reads TGTGCCAGCAGCTCGGGACTAGCGGGAGGCGAGCAGTACTTC. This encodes CASSSGLAGGEQYF.

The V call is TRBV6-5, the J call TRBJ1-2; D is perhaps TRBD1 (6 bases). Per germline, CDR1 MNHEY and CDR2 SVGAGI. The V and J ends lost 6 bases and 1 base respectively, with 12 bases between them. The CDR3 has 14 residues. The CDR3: CASSDRQVNYGYTF. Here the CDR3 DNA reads TGTGCCAGCAGCGATCGACAGGTTAACTATGGCTACACCTTC.

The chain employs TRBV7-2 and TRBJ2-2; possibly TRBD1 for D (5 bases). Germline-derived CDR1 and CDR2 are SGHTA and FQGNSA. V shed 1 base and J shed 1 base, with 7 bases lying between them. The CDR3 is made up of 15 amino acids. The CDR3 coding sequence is TGTGCCAGCAGCTTAGGGACAATGAACACCGGGGAGCTGTTTTTT. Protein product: CASSLGTMNTGELFF. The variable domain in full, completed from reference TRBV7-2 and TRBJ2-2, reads GAGVSQSPSNKVTEKGKDVELRCDPISGHTALYWYRQSLGQGLEFLIYFQGNSAPDKSGLPSDRFSAERTGGSVSTLTIQRTQQEDSAVYLCASSLGTMNTGELFFGEGSRLTVL.

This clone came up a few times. Here the CDR3 DNA reads TGCGCCAGCAGCCGACAATCAGTGGGAGGGCGAGATACGCAGTATTTT. It specifies CASSRQSVGGRDTQYF. This chain joins TRBV4-3 and TRBJ2-3, with 7 bases that match TRBD2. The CDR3 spans 16 residues. CDR1 is LGHNA, CDR2 YSLEER, per germline. With 4 bases clipped from V and 5 bases from J, the junction kept 12 bases outside the gene matches.

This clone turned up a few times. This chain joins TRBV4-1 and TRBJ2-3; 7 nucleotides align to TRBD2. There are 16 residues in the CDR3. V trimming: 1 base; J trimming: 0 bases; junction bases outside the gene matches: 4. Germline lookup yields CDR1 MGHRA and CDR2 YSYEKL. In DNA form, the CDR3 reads TGCGCCAGCAGCCAAGGGGAGGGGACGAGCACAGATACGCAGTATTTT. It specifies CASSQGEGTSTDTQYF.

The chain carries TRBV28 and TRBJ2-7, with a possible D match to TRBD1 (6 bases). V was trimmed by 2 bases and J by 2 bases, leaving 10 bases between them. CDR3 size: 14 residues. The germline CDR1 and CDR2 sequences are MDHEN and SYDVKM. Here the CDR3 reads CASSLRQETYEQYF. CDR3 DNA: TGTGCCAGCAGTTTACGACAGGAGACCTACGAGCAGTACTTC. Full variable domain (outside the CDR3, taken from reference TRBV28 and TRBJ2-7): DVKVTQSSRYLVKRTGEKVFLECVQDMDHENMFWYRQDPGLGLRLIYFSYDVKMKEKGDIPEGYSVSREKKERFSLILESASTNQTSMYLCASSLRQETYEQYFGPGTRLTVT.

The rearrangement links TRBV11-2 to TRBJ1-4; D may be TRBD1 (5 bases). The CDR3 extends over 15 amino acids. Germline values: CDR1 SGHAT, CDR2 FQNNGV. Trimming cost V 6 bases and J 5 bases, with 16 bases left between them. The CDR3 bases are TGTGCCAGCAGGTCCGGGGGGATCCTAAATGAAAAACTGTTTTTT. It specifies CASRSGGILNEKLFF.

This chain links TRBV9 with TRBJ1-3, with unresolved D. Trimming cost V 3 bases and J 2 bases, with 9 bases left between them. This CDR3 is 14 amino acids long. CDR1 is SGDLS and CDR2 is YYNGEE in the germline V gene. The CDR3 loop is CASSESGPGNTIYF. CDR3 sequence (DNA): TGTGCCAGCAGCGAAAGCGGCCCTGGAAACACCATATATTTT.

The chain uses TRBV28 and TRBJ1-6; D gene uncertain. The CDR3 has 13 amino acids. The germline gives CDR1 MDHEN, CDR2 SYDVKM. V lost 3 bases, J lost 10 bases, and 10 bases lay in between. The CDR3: CASSLRVASPLHF. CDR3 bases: TGTGCCAGCAGTTTGAGGGTAGCGTCACCCCTCCACTTT.

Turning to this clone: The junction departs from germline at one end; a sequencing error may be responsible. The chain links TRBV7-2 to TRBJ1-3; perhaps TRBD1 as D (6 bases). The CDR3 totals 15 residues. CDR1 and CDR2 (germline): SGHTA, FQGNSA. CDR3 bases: TGTGCCAGCACCTTAGGGGGGCTCTCTGGAAACACCATATATTTT. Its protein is CASTLGGLSGNTIYF.

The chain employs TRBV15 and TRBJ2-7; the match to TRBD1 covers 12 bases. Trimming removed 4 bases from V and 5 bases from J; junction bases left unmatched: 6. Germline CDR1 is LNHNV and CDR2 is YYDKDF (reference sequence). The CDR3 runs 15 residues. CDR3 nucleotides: TGTGCCACCAGCAACCCCGGGACAGGGGGCGACGAGCAGTACTTC. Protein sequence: CATSNPGTGGDEQYF.

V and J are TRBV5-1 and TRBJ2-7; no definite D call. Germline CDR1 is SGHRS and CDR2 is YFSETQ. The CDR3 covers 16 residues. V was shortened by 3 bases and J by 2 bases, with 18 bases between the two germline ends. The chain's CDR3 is CASSSKTTDIAYEQYF. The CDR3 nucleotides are TGCGCCAGCAGCTCCAAAACGACCGACATAGCCTACGAGCAGTACTTC.

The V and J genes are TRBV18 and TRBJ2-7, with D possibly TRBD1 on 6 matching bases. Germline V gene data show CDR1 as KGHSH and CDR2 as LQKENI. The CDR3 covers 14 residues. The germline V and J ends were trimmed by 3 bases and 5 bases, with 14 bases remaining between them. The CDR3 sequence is CASSPQGRPHEQYF. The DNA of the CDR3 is TGTGCCAGCTCACCCCAGGGGAGACCCCACGAGCAGTACTTC.

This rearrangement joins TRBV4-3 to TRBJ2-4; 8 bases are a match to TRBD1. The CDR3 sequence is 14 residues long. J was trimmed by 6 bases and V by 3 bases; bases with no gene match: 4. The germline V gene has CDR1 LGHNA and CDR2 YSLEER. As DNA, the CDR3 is TGCGCCAGCAGCCAGGAAACAGGGGGAAACATTCAGTACTTC. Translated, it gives CASSQETGGNIQYF.

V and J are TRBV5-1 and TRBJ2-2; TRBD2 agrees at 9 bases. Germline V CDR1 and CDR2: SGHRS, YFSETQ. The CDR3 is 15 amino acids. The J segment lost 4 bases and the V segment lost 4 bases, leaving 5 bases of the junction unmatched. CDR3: CASSVVAGVTGELFF. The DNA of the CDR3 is TGCGCCAGCAGCGTAGTAGCGGGAGTCACCGGGGAGCTGTTTTTT.

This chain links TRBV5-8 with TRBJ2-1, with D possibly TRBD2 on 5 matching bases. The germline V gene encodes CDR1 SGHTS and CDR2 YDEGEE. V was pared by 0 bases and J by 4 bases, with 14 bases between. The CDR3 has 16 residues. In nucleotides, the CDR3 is TGTGCCAGCAGCTTGGGACGGGGTACTACTTACAATGAGCAGTTCTTC. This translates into CASSLGRGTTYNEQFF.

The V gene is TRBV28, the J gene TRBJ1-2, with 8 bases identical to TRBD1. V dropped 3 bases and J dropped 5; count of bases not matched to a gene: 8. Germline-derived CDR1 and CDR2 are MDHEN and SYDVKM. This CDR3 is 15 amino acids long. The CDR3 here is CASSLRSRGPYGYTF. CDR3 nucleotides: TGTGCCAGCAGTTTGAGGTCCAGGGGGCCTTATGGCTACACCTTC.

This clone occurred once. This CDR3 is CASSLLRTGRGYTF. The DNA of the CDR3 is TGTGCCAGCAGCTTATTAAGGACAGGTCGAGGCTACACCTTC. The rearrangement joins TRBV7-6 to TRBJ1-2, with 7 bases identical to TRBD1. The ends lost 2 bases at V and 8 bases at J; junction bases unmatched: 8. The CDR3 covers 14 residues. Germline CDR1 is SGHVS and CDR2 is FNYEAQ. Variable domain in full (rest from reference TRBV7-6 and TRBJ1-2): GAGVSQSPRYKVTKRGQDVALRCDPISGHVSLYWYRQALGQGPEFLTYFNYEAQQDKSGLPNDRFSAERPEGSISTLTIQRTEQRDSAMYRCASSLLRTGRGYTFGSGTRLTVV.

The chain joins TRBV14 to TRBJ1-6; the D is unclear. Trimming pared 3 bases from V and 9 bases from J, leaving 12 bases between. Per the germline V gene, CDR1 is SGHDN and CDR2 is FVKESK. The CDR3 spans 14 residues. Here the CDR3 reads CASSQRGNGSPLHF. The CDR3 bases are TGTGCCAGCAGCCAGCGCGGAAACGGTTCACCCCTCCACTTT.

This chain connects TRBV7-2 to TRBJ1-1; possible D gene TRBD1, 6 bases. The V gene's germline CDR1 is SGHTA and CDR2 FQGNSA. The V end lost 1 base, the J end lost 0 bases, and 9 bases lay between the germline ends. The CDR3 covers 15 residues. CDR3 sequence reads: CASSLEGQLNTEAFF. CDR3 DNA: TGTGCCAGCAGCTTAGAAGGACAGCTGAACACTGAAGCTTTCTTT.

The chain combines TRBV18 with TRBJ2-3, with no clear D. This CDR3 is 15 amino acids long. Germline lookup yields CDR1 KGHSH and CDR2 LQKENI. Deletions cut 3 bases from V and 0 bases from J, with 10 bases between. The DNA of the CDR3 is TGTGCCAGCTCACCGAGTCTTGTAAGCACAGATACGCAGTATTTT. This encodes CASSPSLVSTDTQYF.

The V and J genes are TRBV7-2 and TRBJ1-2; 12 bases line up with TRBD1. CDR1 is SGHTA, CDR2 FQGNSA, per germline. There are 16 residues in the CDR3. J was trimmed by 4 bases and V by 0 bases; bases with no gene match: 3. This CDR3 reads CASSLAGTGGPYGYTF. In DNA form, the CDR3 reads TGTGCCAGCAGCTTAGCAGGGACAGGGGGCCCCTATGGCTACACCTTC.

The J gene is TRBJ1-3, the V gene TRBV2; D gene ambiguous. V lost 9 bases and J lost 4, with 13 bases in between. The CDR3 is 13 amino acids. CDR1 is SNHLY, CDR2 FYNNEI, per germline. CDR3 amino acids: CARSEAKGNTIYF. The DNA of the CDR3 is TGTGCCAGATCAGAGGCGAAAGGAAACACCATATATTTT.

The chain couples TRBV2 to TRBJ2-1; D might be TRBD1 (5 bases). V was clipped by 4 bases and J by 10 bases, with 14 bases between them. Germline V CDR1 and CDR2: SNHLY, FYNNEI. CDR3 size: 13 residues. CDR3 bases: TGTGCCAGCAGTGGATACGACGCAGGGGAGCAGTTCTTC. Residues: CASSGYDAGEQFF.